Shown below are 16 T cell receptor beta chains from a single sample sequenced in a study of T-cell reconstitution after alpha-beta-depleted transplantation in children. A library of TCRbeta sequences, prepared with unique molecular identifiers, was generated. TCRdb recomputed calls from the PCR reads with MiXCR, one row per CDR3 protein. This table holds about 1,000,000 distinct CDR3 sequences, about 26% found once. The material sequenced was PBMCs, mostly from graft donor cells, taken 360 days after TCRalphabeta/CD19-depleted stem cell transplant. The receptor set was obtained from a boy under two years old who had a stem cell transplant for SCID, so the T cells may come from the graft donor.

The rearrangement links TRBV20-1 to TRBJ1-2; D gene uncertain. This CDR3 is 12 amino acids long. V was cut by 0 bases and J by 8 bases, with 10 bases left in between. Per germline, CDR1 DFQATT and CDR2 SNEGSKA (reference sequence). The CDR3 here is CSARERPKGYTF. The CDR3 coding sequence is TGCAGTGCTAGAGAGAGGCCTAAGGGCTACACCTTC.

This clonotype was detected a few times. The CDR3 is CASSPTAIYSNQPQHF. The CDR3 coding sequence is TGTGCCAGCAGTCCGACAGCGATCTATAGCAATCAGCCCCAGCATTTT. The rearrangement links TRBV6-5 to TRBJ1-5, with D tentatively TRBD1 (5 bases). The CDR3 is 16 amino acids. V was shortened by 5 bases and J by 0 bases, with 14 bases between the two germline ends. Germline CDR1 MNHEY, CDR2 SVGAGI.

This clonotype was counted a few times. The chain recombines TRBV7-2 with TRBJ2-2, with D possibly matching TRBD2 (6 bases). Germline CDR1 SGHTA, CDR2 FQGNSA. The germline V and J ends were trimmed by 0 bases and 1 base, with 9 bases remaining between them. There are 16 residues in the CDR3. The CDR3 region is CASSLAPGGNTGELFF. DNA for the CDR3: TGTGCCAGCAGCTTAGCGCCCGGGGGGAACACCGGGGAGCTGTTTTTT.

The chain uses TRBV4-3 and TRBJ2-5; no reliable D call. V lost 2 bases and J 5 bases, leaving 15 bases between the germline ends. The CDR3 length is 15 residues. Germline CDR1 LGHNA, CDR2 YSLEER. The CDR3 loop reads CASSQSQALRETQYF. The DNA of the CDR3 is TGCGCCAGCAGCCAATCCCAAGCGCTCCGGGAGACCCAGTACTTC.

The chain carries TRBV12-3 or TRBV12-4 and TRBJ1-1, with D possibly matching TRBD1 (5 bases). The V gene lost 5 bases and the J gene lost 4 bases, with 17 bases spanning the gap. The CDR3 contains 15 residues. The CDR3 region has the DNA TGTGCCAGCAGTCCAGGGCAGGGTCTCAGCACTGAAGCTTTCTTT. Amino acids: CASSPGQGLSTEAFF.

There are many counts of this clonotype. The rearrangement uses TRBV4-1 and TRBJ2-1; D gene uncertain. The CDR3 is 15 amino acids. Germline loops: CDR1 MGHRA, CDR2 YSYEKL. Trimming removed 0 bases from V and 0 bases from J, with 6 bases in between. CDR3 protein: CASSQDLSSYNEQFF. CDR3 DNA sequence: TGCGCCAGCAGCCAAGACCTGAGCTCCTACAATGAGCAGTTCTTC.

This clonotype was seen more than once but under ten times. This chain joins TRBV5-1 and TRBJ2-2, with 7 nucleotides matching TRBD1. J was trimmed by 7 bases and V by 4 bases; bases with no gene match: 10. Looked up from germline, CDR1 is SGHRS and CDR2 is YFSETQ. The CDR3 is 15 residues long. CDR3 DNA sequence: TGCGCCAGCAGCGCAGACAGGGATCGGGGCGGGGAGCTGTTTTTT. Protein product: CASSADRDRGGELFF.

The chain recombines TRBV10-3 with TRBJ2-7; TRBD2 matches 8 bases. The CDR3 is 19 residues long. V trimming: 4 bases; J trimming: 1 base; junction bases outside the gene matches: 18. CDR1 ENHRY and CDR2 SYGVKD come from the germline V gene. Here the CDR3 reads CAISAIPGLTKRESYEQYF. In nucleotides, the CDR3 is TGTGCCATCAGTGCTATCCCCGGGTTGACCAAGCGGGAGTCCTACGAGCAGTACTTC.

V and J are TRBV29-1 and TRBJ1-2; D might be TRBD1 (5 bases). CDR1 is SQVTM, CDR2 ANQGSEA, per germline. Trimming took off 4 bases at V and 4 bases at J, with 13 bases between the two ends. The CDR3 runs to 13 residues. CDR3 protein: CSVVFRGLYGYTF. The CDR3 coding sequence is TGCAGCGTTGTTTTTAGGGGCCTCTATGGCTACACCTTC.

This clonotype was counted at least ten times. The chain has TRBV6-5 and TRBJ1-1, with D possibly TRBD1 on 6 matching bases. V dropped 6 bases and J dropped 5 bases, with 13 bases sitting between them. The CDR3 is 13 amino acids. The V gene's germline CDR1 is MNHEY and CDR2 SVGAGI. CDR3 coding DNA: TGTGCCAGCAGCCGGGACCAGGGGACTGAAGCTTTCTTT. Translation gives CASSRDQGTEAFF.

This sequence joins TRBV6-2 or TRBV6-3 and TRBJ2-5; 9 bases are shared with TRBD2. Trimming removed 6 bases from V and 0 bases from J; junction bases left unmatched: 5. Germline CDR1 is MNHEY and CDR2 is SVGEGT. The CDR3 length is 15 residues. The CDR3 region is CASSVAGAYQETQYF. DNA of the CDR3: TGTGCCAGCAGCGTAGCGGGGGCCTACCAAGAGACCCAGTACTTC.

The J gene is TRBJ2-7, the V gene TRBV7-2; D remains ambiguous. This CDR3 spans 13 amino acids. Germline CDR1 and CDR2: SGHTA and FQGNSA. Trimming pared 1 base from V and 3 bases from J, leaving 7 bases between. The CDR3 DNA reads as TGTGCCAGCAGCTTAGTACAGTTCTACGAGCAGTACTTC. Protein product: CASSLVQFYEQYF.

V gene TRBV5-1 combines with J gene TRBJ2-5; 11 nucleotides match TRBD1. Germline V gene lookup returns CDR1 SGHRS and CDR2 YFSETQ. The CDR3 loop spans 17 amino acids. Trimming cost V 4 bases and J 4 bases; bases outside gene matches: 12. The CDR3 DNA is TGCGCCAGCAGCCCCCACGCGGGACAGGGGGGTTTAGAGACCCAGTACTTC. The encoded protein is CASSPHAGQGGLETQYF.

The chain combines TRBV18 with TRBJ2-7; unclear D gene. The CDR3 spans 14 residues. Deletions cut 1 base from V and 0 bases from J, with 7 bases between. Germline V lookup: CDR1 KGHSH, CDR2 LQKENI. This CDR3 reads CASSPQKYSYEQYF. The CDR3 coding sequence is TGTGCCAGCTCACCACAGAAGTACTCCTACGAGCAGTACTTC.

This clonotype was counted a few times. For the CDR3, the DNA is TGTGCCAGCAGCTCCCCTGTGACAGGCCCGACATACAATGAGCAGTTCTTC. Protein: CASSSPVTGPTYNEQFF. V and J are TRBV7-9 and TRBJ2-1, with a weak D call TRBD1 (6 bases). V gave up 4 bases and J gave up 4 bases, with 20 bases separating them. The CDR3 is 17 residues long. The V gene's germline CDR1 is SEHNR and CDR2 FQNEAQ (reference sequence).

This clonotype was found a few times. V gene TRBV5-1 combines with J gene TRBJ2-5; 12 bases align to TRBD1. Unmatched junction bases numbered 9, after V lost 4 bases and J lost 5 bases. This CDR3 spans 16 amino acids. Germline-derived CDR1 and CDR2 are SGHRS and YFSETQ. This CDR3 reads CASSVGQGAVGETQYF. CDR3 in DNA: TGCGCCAGCAGCGTGGGACAGGGGGCAGTAGGGGAGACCCAGTACTTC.